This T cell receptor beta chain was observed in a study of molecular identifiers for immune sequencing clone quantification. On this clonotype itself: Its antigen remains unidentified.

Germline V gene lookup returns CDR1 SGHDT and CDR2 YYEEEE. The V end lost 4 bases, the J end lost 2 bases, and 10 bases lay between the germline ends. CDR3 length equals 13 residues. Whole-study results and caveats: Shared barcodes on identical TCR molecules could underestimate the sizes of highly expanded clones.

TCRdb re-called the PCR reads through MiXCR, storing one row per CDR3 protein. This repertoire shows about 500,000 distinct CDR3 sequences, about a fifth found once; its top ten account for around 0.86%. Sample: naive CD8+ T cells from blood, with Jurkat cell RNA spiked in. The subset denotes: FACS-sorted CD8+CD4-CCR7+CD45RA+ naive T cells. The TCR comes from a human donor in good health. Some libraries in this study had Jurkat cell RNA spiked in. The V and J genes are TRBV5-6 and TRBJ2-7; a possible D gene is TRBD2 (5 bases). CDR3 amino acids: CASSLPGTYEQYF. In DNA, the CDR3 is TGTGCCAGCAGCCTACCCGGGACCTACGAGCAGTACTTC. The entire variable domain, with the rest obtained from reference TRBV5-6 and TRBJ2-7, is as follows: DAGVTQSPTHLIKTRGQQVTLRCSPKSGHDTVSWYQQALGQGPQFIFQYYEEEERQRGNFPDRFSGHQFPNYSSELNVNALLLGDSALYLCASSLPGTYEQYFGPGTRLTVT.